Detailed here is one TCR beta chain. The source of the sample is a study of blood T cell repertoires in COVID-19. Study as a whole: Specimens from acute and convalescent COVID-19 originated in the United States, Italy and Spain. Sources were T cells, B-cell-depleted T cells, or PBMCs; the material itself was cDNA or gDNA.

V lost 2 bases to trimming and J lost 8 bases, with 12 bases between them. CDR1 is MNHEY and CDR2 is SVGAGI in the germline V gene. This CDR3 has 13 amino acids. Original handling: Scientists estimated how many nucleated cells there were by amplifying reference gene primers. Data came from immunoSEQ multiplex PCR; TCRdb stores just in-frame clones and leaves some out. V and J calls and clone size are those listed in that table; D and trimming were worked out from the DNA. Counted here are under 200,000 clones, about 80% occurring once; the ten biggest clones make up 13%. V is TRBV6-5 and J is TRBJ1-2; weak D call: TRBD1 (6 bases). The clonotype originates from a man in his 70s who had recovered from COVID-19. Source material: peripheral blood. The CDR3 loop is CASSYNTGQGYTF. The CDR3 DNA is TGTGCCAGCAGTTACAATACAGGGCAGGGCTACACCTTC.